This TCR beta chain emerged from a study of T cell responses to AZD1222 COVID-19 vaccine. The table came from immunoSEQ multiplex PCR; TCRdb's copy has only in-frame clones and leaves some out. The sample has some 120,000 clones; 80% to 90% are singletons. V was clipped by 0 bases and J by 2 bases, with 10 bases between them. The CDR3 runs to 15 residues. Germline values: CDR1 LGHNA, CDR2 YSLEER. The specimen comprised peripheral blood, sampled on day 0 of AZD1222 vaccination. V gene TRBV4-3 combines with J gene TRBJ1-2; D remains ambiguous. This TCR derives from an adult in good health. CDR3 loop: CASSQEVLGNYGYTF. CDR3 nucleotide sequence: TGCGCCAGCAGCCAAGAGGTGTTAGGAAACTATGGCTACACCTTC.